The 32 T cell receptor beta chains below all came from one sample that was sequenced in a study of T cells after yellow fever vaccination. TCRdb reanalysed the 5' RACE reads using MiXCR and keeps one entry per CDR3 protein. Of hundreds of thousands of distinct CDR3 sequences in the sample, 9% to 15% were seen once. The sample consisted of PBMCs, taken on the day of the yellow fever booster vaccination. The receptors originated from a young man who received the YFV17D yellow fever vaccine.

The chain combines TRBV15 with TRBJ2-5, with D unclear. The CDR3 consists of 14 residues. V was clipped by 3 bases and J by 1 base, with 9 bases between them. Germline lookup yields CDR1 LNHNV and CDR2 YYDKDF (reference sequence). CDR3 protein: CATSSRSSQETQYF. The CDR3 region has the DNA TGTGCCACCAGCAGCCGGTCTAGCCAAGAGACCCAGTACTTC.

The rearrangement links TRBV7-2 to TRBJ2-2, with 7 positions matching TRBD2. Trimming cost V 6 bases and J 4 bases; bases outside gene matches: 5. Looked up from germline, CDR1 is SGHTA and CDR2 is FQGNSA. CDR3 length: 14 amino acids. The CDR3, as DNA: TGTGCCAGCAGGGGGAGGGGCATCACCGGGGAGCTGTTTTTT. Translated: CASRGRGITGELFF.

The V and J genes are TRBV27 and TRBJ2-1; perhaps TRBD1 as D (5 bases). With 6 bases removed from V and 4 bases from J, the gap between germline ends came to 13 bases. This CDR3 contains 14 residues. Germline CDR1 reads MNHEY; CDR2 reads SMNVEV (reference sequence). The CDR3 reads CASSPGLHYNEQFF. The CDR3, as DNA: TGTGCCAGCAGCCCAGGGCTGCATTACAATGAGCAGTTCTTC.

CDR3 sequence reads: CASSVAAGQGNEQYF. Written as DNA, the CDR3 is TGTGCCAGCAGCGTAGCTGCGGGACAGGGGAACGAGCAGTACTTC. This chain joins TRBV9 and TRBJ2-7, with TRBD1 matching 10 bases. After removal of 0 bases from V and 5 bases from J, the junction contained 5 bases not matched to a gene. Germline V gene sequence: CDR1 SGDLS, CDR2 YYNGEE. The CDR3 totals 15 residues.

This clonotype was seen a few times. CDR3 protein: CASSPLEGIYGYTF. CDR3 DNA sequence: TGTGCCAGCAGCCCGTTAGAGGGGATCTATGGCTACACCTTC. The V and J genes are TRBV7-9 and TRBJ1-2; a possible D gene is TRBD1 (5 bases). CDR3 length equals 14 residues. Trimming shortened V by 5 bases and J by 4 bases, and 14 bases separated the two germline ends. Looked up from germline, CDR1 is SEHNR and CDR2 is FQNEAQ (reference sequence).

This clonotype was seen more than once but under ten times. The chain links TRBV3-1 to TRBJ2-7, with D uncertain. This CDR3 has 11 residues. V was trimmed by 5 bases and J by 4 bases, leaving 6 bases between them. Germline V gene data show CDR1 as LGHDT and CDR2 as YNNKEL (reference sequence). The CDR3 nucleotides read TGTGCCAGCAGCAAACGGTACGAGCAGTACTTC. This encodes CASSKRYEQYF.

CDR3 in amino acids: CASSRGQGRSEQYF. The CDR3 DNA follows: TGTGCCAGCAGCCGGGGACAGGGAAGAAGCGAGCAGTACTTC. V usage is TRBV3-1 and J usage is TRBJ2-7; TRBD1 matches 9 bases. The CDR3 spans 14 residues. CDR1 and CDR2 from the germline V gene are LGHDT and YNNKEL (reference sequence). V gave up 4 bases and J gave up 6 bases; unmatched junction bases: 7.

A few counts support this clonotype. The V gene is TRBV9, the J gene TRBJ2-2; 7 positions match TRBD2. Germline CDR1 SGDLS, CDR2 YYNGEE. V lost 3 bases, J lost 3 bases, and 8 bases stayed unmatched. The CDR3 loop spans 16 amino acids. The DNA for the CDR3 is TGTGCCAGCAGCGCTTTTGCGGGGGAGTACACCGGGGAGCTGTTTTTT. This codes for CASSAFAGEYTGELFF.

At least ten counts were recorded for this clonotype. This sequence joins TRBV10-3 and TRBJ2-7; D gene ambiguous. The CDR3 extends over 14 amino acids. V gave up 0 bases and J gave up 1 base, with 7 bases separating them. In germline, CDR1 is ENHRY, CDR2 SYGVKD. The CDR3 DNA is TGTGCCATCAGTGAGTCGACCCAGTCCTACGAGCAGTACTTC. Protein product: CAISESTQSYEQYF.

The V gene is TRBV7-2, the J gene TRBJ2-7, with TRBD2 identical over 11 bases. This CDR3 has 16 residues. Germline CDR1 reads SGHTA; CDR2 reads FQGNSA. V shed 7 bases and J 1 base; nucleotides not matched to a gene: 9. The CDR3 region has the DNA TGTGCCAGCATCTTGATCGGGACTAGCGGTTCCTACGAGCAGTACTTC. It specifies CASILIGTSGSYEQYF.

In this sample, this clonotype turned up a few times. This chain links TRBV27 with TRBJ1-1; 7 bases are a match to TRBD1. V lost 5 bases, J lost 8 bases, and 5 bases stayed unmatched. The CDR3 has 12 residues. Looked up from germline, CDR1 is MNHEY and CDR2 is SMNVEV (reference sequence). In DNA, the CDR3 is TGTGCCAGCAGTACGACAGGGACCGAAGCTTTCTTT. This gives the protein CASSTTGTEAFF.

This clonotype was recorded a few times. The chain couples TRBV4-2 to TRBJ2-5, with 12 bases matching TRBD2. The J segment lost 0 bases and the V segment lost 1 base, leaving 0 bases of the junction unmatched. The germline V gene has CDR1 LGHNA and CDR2 YNFKEQ. The CDR3 length is 16 residues. This chain's CDR3 is CASSQGTSGNQETQYF. The CDR3 DNA follows: TGTGCCAGCAGCCAAGGGACTAGCGGGAACCAAGAGACCCAGTACTTC.

The rearrangement links TRBV18 to TRBJ2-4; 8 positions agree with TRBD1. Germline lookup yields CDR1 KGHSH and CDR2 LQKENI. CDR3 size: 14 residues. Trimming at V came to 3 bases and at J to 7 bases, leaving 5 bases not matched to a gene. For the CDR3, the DNA is TGTGCCAGCTCACCGCGGGGACAGGACAACATTCAGTACTTC. It is translated as CASSPRGQDNIQYF.

The table lists this clonotype with a few counts. The CDR3 spells CAISEIGDLGTGELFF. Written as DNA, the CDR3 is TGTGCCATCAGTGAGATTGGGGACCTGGGCACCGGGGAGCTGTTTTTT. The chain links TRBV10-3 to TRBJ2-2, with D tentatively TRBD1 or TRBD2 (5 bases each). The CDR3 contains 16 residues. Trimming left V 2 bases short and J 4 bases short, with 14 bases between. From germline, CDR1 is ENHRY and CDR2 SYGVKD.

The chain is built from TRBV28 and TRBJ1-2; maybe TRBD1 (5 bases). Germline CDR1 is MDHEN and CDR2 is SYDVKM. V lost 5 bases and J 4 bases, leaving 14 bases between the germline ends. The CDR3 has 14 amino acids. This CDR3 is CASSPPDIFYGYTF. CDR3 nucleotide sequence: TGTGCCAGCAGTCCTCCGGACATTTTCTATGGCTACACCTTC.

The rearrangement uses TRBV18 and TRBJ2-2; 7 positions match TRBD1. From germline, CDR1 is KGHSH and CDR2 LQKENI. V dropped 3 bases and J dropped 4; count of bases not matched to a gene: 8. CDR3 size: 16 residues. This CDR3 is CASSPTGFGATGELFF. The DNA for the CDR3 is TGTGCCAGCTCACCGACAGGGTTTGGTGCCACCGGGGAGCTGTTTTTT.

In this sample, this clonotype turned up a few times. V usage is TRBV7-8 and J usage is TRBJ1-1; D gene unclear. Germline V gives CDR1 SGHVS, CDR2 FQNEAQ. V was shortened by 0 bases and J by 4 bases, with 12 bases between the two germline ends. The CDR3 contains 15 residues. CDR3 in DNA: TGTGCCAGCAGCTTAGCGTCCCAAAGCGGCACTGAAGCTTTCTTT. Translation: CASSLASQSGTEAFF.

In DNA form, the CDR3 reads TGTGCCAGCAGTAACCCGGCCGGCTACAATGAGCAGTTCTTC. Its translation is CASSNPAGYNEQFF. The chain links TRBV12-3 or TRBV12-4 to TRBJ2-1, with no clear D. With 5 bases removed from V and 3 bases from J, the gap between germline ends came to 11 bases. This CDR3 region has 14 residues.

The V gene is TRBV18, the J gene TRBJ1-2; TRBD1 matches 7 bases. The J segment lost 4 bases and the V segment lost 4 bases, leaving 3 bases of the junction unmatched. The CDR3 totals 13 residues. The germline V gene encodes CDR1 KGHSH and CDR2 LQKENI. The CDR3 bases are TGTGCCAGCTCACTCCGGGACAGCTATGGCTACACCTTC. Translating it yields CASSLRDSYGYTF.

The CDR3 here is CAISESWQGQETQYF. Here the CDR3 DNA reads TGTGCCATCAGTGAGTCATGGCAGGGCCAAGAGACCCAGTACTTC. This chain uses TRBV10-3 with TRBJ2-5, with D tentatively TRBD1 (5 bases). The germline V gene has CDR1 ENHRY and CDR2 SYGVKD. Between the trimmed V and J ends, which lost 0 bases and 1 base, there was a span of 9 bases. The CDR3 is made up of 15 amino acids.

This chain connects TRBV28 to TRBJ1-1; D not certain. The CDR3 length is 14 residues. Germline V gene lookup returns CDR1 MDHEN and CDR2 SYDVKM. V was trimmed by 2 bases and J by 4 bases, leaving 11 bases between them. In nucleotides, the CDR3 is TGTGCCAGCAGTTTACCCGGAGGAGCCACTGAAGCTTTCTTT. Its protein is CASSLPGGATEAFF.

The V and J genes are TRBV9 and TRBJ2-2; D gene ambiguous. V shed 0 bases and J shed 0 bases, with 9 bases lying between them. CDR1 SGDLS and CDR2 YYNGEE come from the germline V gene. The CDR3 contains 16 residues. CDR3 in amino acids: CASSVGNRANTGELFF. CDR3 in DNA: TGTGCCAGCAGCGTAGGAAATAGGGCGAACACCGGGGAGCTGTTTTTT.

This clonotype was detected a few times. A read error may be the cause here, since a much bigger clone is one base away. The chain recombines TRBV6-5 with TRBJ2-1, with D unclear. From germline, CDR1 is MNHEY and CDR2 SVGAGI. The V end was cut by 0 bases, the J end by 6 bases, with 3 bases between. The CDR3 runs to 12 residues. DNA for the CDR3: TGTGCCAGCAGTTACTCGCGCAATGAGCAGTTCTTC. Residues: CASSYSRNEQFF.

The J gene is TRBJ2-1, the V gene TRBV18; TRBD1 matches 7 bases. CDR3 length equals 16 residues. V trimming: 0 bases; J trimming: 9 bases; junction bases outside the gene matches: 11. CDR1 is KGHSH, CDR2 LQKENI, per germline. The CDR3, as DNA: TGTGCCAGCTCACCACCGAAGGGGCAGGGGGAGTCTGAGCAGTTCTTC. This encodes CASSPPKGQGESEQFF.

The genes are TRBV12-3 or TRBV12-4 and TRBJ2-7, with 8 bases identical to TRBD1. V gave up 6 bases and J gave up 6 bases; unmatched junction bases: 10. The CDR3 loop spans 14 amino acids. CDR3 loop: CASSRLDRASEQYF. The CDR3 region has the DNA TGTGCCAGCAGCCGACTGGACAGGGCCAGCGAGCAGTACTTC.

This clonotype has just a few counts. The chain's CDR3 is CASSRAGGEANEQYF. As DNA, the CDR3 is TGTGCCAGCAGCCGGGCCGGGGGGGAAGCAAACGAGCAGTACTTC. The rearrangement links TRBV14 to TRBJ2-7; 8 positions match TRBD2. V shed 4 bases and J 5 bases; nucleotides not matched to a gene: 10. Germline CDR1 and CDR2: SGHDN and FVKESK. The CDR3 totals 15 residues.

The V gene is TRBV14, the J gene TRBJ2-5; D is ambiguous. Trimming removed 1 base from V and 5 bases from J, with 8 bases in between. The CDR3 loop spans 13 amino acids. Germline CDR1 and CDR2: SGHDN and FVKESK. CDR3 coding DNA: TGTGCCAGCAGCCAAGCCCTTGAGGAGACCCAGTACTTC. It codes for CASSQALEETQYF.

This clonotype has a handful of counts. CDR3 sequence (DNA): TGTGCCAGCTCAAGGGGACAGGGGCCGCAGACTGAAGCTTTCTTT. It translates to CASSRGQGPQTEAFF. The V gene is TRBV18, the J gene TRBJ1-1; TRBD1 matches at 10 bases. The junction had 8 bases not matched to a gene; V was cut back by 5 bases and J by 5 bases. Germline loops: CDR1 KGHSH, CDR2 LQKENI. The CDR3 length is 15 residues.

This clonotype was observed a few times. The chain couples TRBV7-9 to TRBJ2-7; tentatively, D is TRBD1 or TRBD2 (6 bases each). This CDR3 comprises 14 residues. With 6 bases removed from V and 5 bases from J, the gap between germline ends came to 17 bases. CDR1 is SEHNR and CDR2 is FQNEAQ in the germline V gene (reference sequence). The CDR3 region has the DNA TGTGCCAGCAGTCAGATTGGGGGGCTCCACGAGCAGTACTTC. It codes for CASSQIGGLHEQYF.

This clonotype was seen only a few times. V and J are TRBV27 and TRBJ2-2; no definite D call. V gave up 2 bases and J gave up 3 bases, with 7 bases separating them. The CDR3 consists of 14 residues. Germline V gives CDR1 MNHEY, CDR2 SMNVEV (reference sequence). This chain's CDR3 is CASSLRLDTGELFF. The CDR3 region has the DNA TGTGCCAGCAGTTTAAGGCTAGACACCGGGGAGCTGTTTTTT.

This clonotype was found a few times. The CDR3 region is CASSWGLVSYNEQFF. DNA of the CDR3: TGTGCCAGCAGCTGGGGACTAGTTTCGTACAATGAGCAGTTCTTC. The rearrangement links TRBV7-2 to TRBJ2-1; 8 bases map to TRBD2. With 4 bases clipped from V and 4 bases from J, the junction kept 6 bases outside the gene matches. The germline gives CDR1 SGHTA, CDR2 FQGNSA. The length of the CDR3 is 15 residues.

The chain uses TRBV5-1 and TRBJ2-7, with a tentative D call TRBD2 (5 bases). V lost 2 bases, J lost 0 bases, and 12 bases lay in between. This CDR3 is built from 15 residues. Germline V gene data show CDR1 as SGHRS and CDR2 as YFSETQ. CDR3 bases: TGCGCCAGCAGCTTTGACGGGAAGAGCTCCTACGAGCAGTACTTC. Translating it yields CASSFDGKSSYEQYF.